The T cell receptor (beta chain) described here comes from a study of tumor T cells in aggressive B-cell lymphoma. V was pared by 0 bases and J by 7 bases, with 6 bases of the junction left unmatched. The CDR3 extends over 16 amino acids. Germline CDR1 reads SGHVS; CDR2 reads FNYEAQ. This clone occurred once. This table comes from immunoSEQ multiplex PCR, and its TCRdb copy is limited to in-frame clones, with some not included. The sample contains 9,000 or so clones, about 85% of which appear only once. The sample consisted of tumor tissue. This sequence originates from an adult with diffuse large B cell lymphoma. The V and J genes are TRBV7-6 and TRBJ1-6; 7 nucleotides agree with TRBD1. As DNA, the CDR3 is TGTGCCAGCAGCTTAGCGCCGACAGGGACCAATTCACCCCTCCACTTT. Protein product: CASSLAPTGTNSPLHF. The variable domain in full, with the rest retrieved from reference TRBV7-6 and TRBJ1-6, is GAGVSQSPRYKVTKRGQDVALRCDPISGHVSLYWYRQALGQGPEFLTYFNYEAQQDKSGLPNDRFSAERPEGSISTLTIQRTEQRDSAMYRCASSLAPTGTNSPLHFGNGTRLTVT.